One T cell receptor beta chain is described in this entry. What this receptor recognizes is not known. No much larger clone is present one base from it, and per-base qualities are unavailable. Patients with autoimmune disease history or receiving systemic immunosuppression were excluded from the trial. Peripheral blood for TCR sequencing was collected from all dose cohorts at baseline, on cycle 4 day 1, and on cycle 7 day 1. Samples were obtained from an open-label, multicenter, first-in-human phase I dose-escalation trial of ivuxolimab. Adults with locally advanced or metastatic melanoma, renal cell, hepatocellular, or head and neck squamous cell carcinoma were enrolled in the trial. CD4+ and CD8+ T cells were sorted separately from peripheral blood before TCR sequencing. This entry is derived from a study of OX40 agonist ivuxolimab in advanced cancers. Regarding the complete study: Ivuxolimab was a fully human IgG2 agonistic monoclonal antibody targeting the costimulatory receptor OX40 (CD134). The purpose of peripheral TCRbeta sequencing was to test whether ivuxolimab changed TCR sequence diversity and led to clonal T-cell expansion. A male proportion of about 79% and a mean age of about 60 years, ranging from 23 to 79, were recorded for the dose-escalation cohort. Partial responses occurred in three dose-escalation patients: two with cutaneous melanoma and one with hepatocellular carcinoma. Among the roughly 52 dose-escalation patients, roughly 20 had hepatocellular carcinoma, some 15 melanoma, 9 renal cell carcinoma and 9 head and neck cancer. Intravenous ivuxolimab was administered to patients every 2 weeks at six dose levels: 0.01, 0.1, 0.3, 1.5, 3 and 10 mg/kg. Prior anti-PD-1, anti-PD-L1 or anti-CTLA-4 therapy was permitted, and checkpoint inhibitors had been received by approximately 39% of dose-escalation patients. The monotherapy dose-escalation portion (N of about 50 patients) of the phase I ivuxolimab trial is reported in the paper. Points the paper makes about the study in general: After ivuxolimab, expanded clones were on average more numerous among CD8+ T cells than among CD4+ T cells. Antigen specificity was not determined for the clonally expanded peripheral T cells. Clonal expansion of both CD4+ and CD8+ blood T cells was observed from baseline to week 6 at doses 0.1 to 3.0 mg/kg. Low levels of normalized T-cell clonal expansion were also seen in some patients who did not respond. In partial responders in the 0.1-3.0 mg/kg groups, normalized peripheral clonal expansion was found to be among the lowest, especially among CD8+ T cells.

Genomic DNA was extracted from sorted cells for sequencing of the TCRbeta CDR3 region. The immunoSEQ Assay was used for sequencing of TCRbeta CDR3 regions. Here the immuneACCESS table is served through TCRdb, limited to in-frame sequences with V and J called. Missing clones are a known gap in these copies; in checked studies unresolved V genes cover under half, and the rest lacks a known reason. This sample lists just over 60,000 clones; 92% were detected once. About 0.66% of the sample is in the top ten clones. The CDR3 runs 14 amino acids, cysteine and phenylalanine included. CDR3 DNA is the only sequence kept; it has 42 bases, read in frame from the first base.

The sequence was collected from an adult with an advanced solid tumor such as melanoma, head and neck, liver or kidney cancer. The receptor chain draws on TRBV1 and TRBJ2-2; the D call of TRBD2 is as the table states it, not checked on the DNA. TRBV1 is designated a pseudogene. Here the sequenced sample was CD4+ or CD8+ T cells sorted from blood, taken in a trial of the OX40 agonist ivuxolimab. The nucleotides read TGCACCAGCGGGGGACTAGATAACACCGGGGAGCTGTTTTTT. Its coded protein is CTSGGLDNTGELFF.